The rows below give T cell receptor beta chains drawn from one sample of a study. From the 5' RACE reads, TCRdb called clonotypes with MiXCR, one entry per CDR3 protein. The table has under 35,000 distinct CDR3 sequences, about 24% seen once. What was sequenced was memory CD4+ T cells sorted from blood. These receptors came from a female donor with breast cancer. Both conserved end residues are part of each CDR3. The D gene is left open where the match is weak. Part of the rows lack a size; the others show once, few, many or a class for expanded clones.

J gene,clone size,V gene,D gene,CDR3 protein,CDR3 DNA
TRBJ1-4,NA,TRBV28,NA,CASSLGRKLFF,TGTGCCAGCAGCCTAGGCCGGAAACTGTTTTTT
TRBJ2-2,few,TRBV5-4,NA,CASSLLGGWGVSEISGELFF,TGTGCCAGCAGCTTGCTAGGAGGCTGGGGAGTAAGCGAGATATCCGGGGAGCTGTTTTTT
TRBJ2-6,few,TRBV9,NA,CASSGADRPSGANVLTF,TGTGCCAGCAGCGGAGCGGACCGCCCCTCTGGGGCCAACGTCCTGACTTTC
TRBJ2-2,many,TRBV10-1,NA,CASSESSTGELFF,TGCGCCAGCAGTGAGTCGAGCACCGGGGAGCTGTTTTTT
TRBJ1-2,few,TRBV7-2,TRBD1,CASSLGTGAYGYTF,TGTGCCAGCAGCTTAGGGACAGGGGCCTATGGCTACACCTTC
TRBJ2-7,few,TRBV20-1,NA,CSARSGRSSYEQYF,TGCAGTGCTAGGTCTGGCAGGAGCTCCTACGAGCAGTACTTC
TRBJ2-1,NA,TRBV5-1,TRBD2,CASSLDGRGGGSYNGQFF,TGCGCCAGCAGCTTGGACGGGCGGGGGGGCGGCTCCTACAATGGGCAGTTCTTC
TRBJ2-7,few,TRBV15,NA,CATSRDRGYEQYF,TGTGCCACCAGCAGAGACAGGGGCTACGAGCAGTACTTC
TRBJ1-5,NA,TRBV15,TRBD1,CATGQGSQPQHF,TGTGCCACCGGACAGGGTAGTCAGCCCCAGCATTTT
TRBJ2-7,NA,TRBV7-9,NA,CASSLNTGGDRSWSEMYEQYF,TGTGCCAGCAGCTTAAATACGGGGGGGGACAGGTCTTGGAGCGAGATGTACGAGCAGTACTTC
TRBJ1-6,NA,TRBV27,TRBD1,CASSPTGYPPLHF,TGTGCCAGCAGTCCGACAGGGTATCCACCCCTCCACTTT
TRBJ2-7,NA,TRBV15,NA,CATSSRDAGPEQYF,TGTGCCACCAGCAGTAGGGATGCGGGCCCCGAGCAGTACTTC
TRBJ2-7,NA,TRBV3-1,TRBD2,CASSFGTSGVDEQYF,TGTGCCAGCAGCTTCGGGACTAGCGGGGTTGACGAGCAGTACTTC
TRBJ2-1,few,TRBV20-1,NA,CSARDFRSTTLNEQFF,TGCAGTGCTAGAGATTTTCGGAGTACTACACTAAATGAGCAGTTCTTC
TRBJ2-1,many,TRBV7-9,TRBD2,CASRREGDYNEQFF,TGTGCCAGCAGGCGGGAGGGCGACTACAATGAGCAGTTCTTC
TRBJ2-2,few,TRBV6-1,NA,CASSVWRGDTGELFF,TGTGCCAGCAGTGTGTGGAGGGGGGACACCGGGGAGCTGTTTTTT
TRBJ2-5,once,TRBV12-3/TRBV12-4,NA,CASSFADPGGETQYF,TGTGCCAGCAGTTTTGCGGACCCAGGGGGGGAGACCCAGTACTTC
TRBJ1-3,NA,TRBV13,NA,CASSLGRGNTIYF,TGTGCCAGCAGCTTAGGACGAGGAAACACCATATATTTT
TRBJ2-1,few,TRBV20-1,NA,CSARDLPGDEQFF,TGCAGTGCTAGAGACCTCCCGGGGGATGAGCAGTTCTTC
TRBJ1-4,NA,TRBV6-4,NA,CARLRDTNREKLFF,TGTGCCAGGCTCCGGGACACCAATAGGGAAAAACTGTTTTTT
TRBJ2-3,NA,TRBV9,TRBD2,CANSLSRGGSTDTQYF,TGTGCCAACAGCTTAAGCCGCGGGGGAAGCACAGATACGCAGTATTTT
TRBJ2-7,NA,TRBV28,NA,CASSPPEPVSYEQYF,TGTGCCAGCAGTCCCCCAGAGCCTGTGTCCTACGAGCAGTACTTC
TRBJ1-5,many,TRBV6-5,NA,CASSYRGSQPQHF,TGTGCCAGCAGTTACAGGGGTAGTCAGCCCCAGCATTTT
TRBJ2-1,few,TRBV4-1,NA,CASSSNEQFF,TGCGCCAGCAGCTCGAATGAGCAGTTCTTC
TRBJ2-1,few,TRBV28,NA,CASTPDSSYNEQFF,TGTGCCAGCACTCCCGATAGCTCCTACAATGAGCAGTTCTTC
TRBJ2-1,NA,TRBV20-1,TRBD1,CSARDGQGARNEQFF,TGCAGTGCTAGAGATGGACAGGGGGCGCGGAATGAGCAGTTCTTC
TRBJ1-5,NA,TRBV7-6,TRBD1,CASSLEDRAPQHF,TGTGCCAGCAGCTTGGAGGACAGGGCGCCCCAGCATTTT
TRBJ2-7,NA,TRBV20-1,TRBD1,CSDTKGDRGPYEQYF,TGCAGTGACACCAAGGGGGACAGGGGTCCCTACGAGCAGTACTTC
TRBJ2-7,many,TRBV28,NA,CASSFEGGEQYF,TGTGCCAGCAGTTTTGAAGGGGGCGAGCAGTACTTC
TRBJ1-5,medium-sized,TRBV20-1,TRBD1,CSARDLQEGARVSNQPQHF,TGCAGTGCTAGAGACCTACAAGAGGGGGCCCGGGTAAGCAATCAGCCCCAGCATTTT
TRBJ2-2,NA,TRBV20-1,TRBD2,CSARSTSGGRNTGELFF,TGCAGTGCTAGAAGCACTAGCGGGGGCCGGAACACCGGGGAGCTGTTTTTT
TRBJ2-1,medium-sized,TRBV4-1,NA,CASSQDWNEQFF,TGCGCCAGCAGCCAAGATTGGAATGAGCAGTTCTTC
TRBJ2-1,many,TRBV12-3/TRBV12-4,NA,CASSLWDRNEQFF,TGTGCCAGCAGTTTATGGGATCGCAATGAGCAGTTCTTC
TRBJ2-1,NA,TRBV27,TRBD1,CASSLSLDRGRINEQLF,TGTGCCAGCAGTTTATCACTCGACAGGGGGCGAATTAATGAGCAGCTCTTC
TRBJ2-5,NA,TRBV5-1,TRBD1,CASSWGDRGQETQYF,TGCGCCAGCAGCTGGGGTGACAGGGGCCAAGAGACCCAGTACTTC
TRBJ2-1,few,TRBV24-1,NA,CATRGPSYNEQFF,TGTGCCACCCGGGGGCCGAGCTACAATGAGCAGTTCTTC
TRBJ2-2,many,TRBV6-1,NA,CASIFSQTNTGELFF,TGTGCCAGCATATTTTCCCAGACAAACACCGGGGAGCTGTTTTTT
TRBJ1-1,few,TRBV20-1,NA,CSARASGVGPEAFF,TGCAGTGCTAGAGCGAGTGGGGTTGGGCCTGAAGCTTTCTTT
TRBJ2-5,NA,TRBV11-2,TRBD2,CASSASPSGGETQYF,TGTGCCAGCAGCGCTTCCCCTAGCGGGGGGGAGACCCAGTACTTC
TRBJ2-7,many,TRBV29-1,NA,CSVKGGESSYEQYF,TGCAGCGTTAAGGGCGGGGAGAGCTCCTACGAGCAGTACTTC
TRBJ1-1,many,TRBV5-1,NA,CASSLAGADTEAFF,TGCGCCAGCAGCTTAGCGGGCGCTGACACTGAAGCTTTCTTT
TRBJ2-2,NA,TRBV9,NA,CASSASPGAGVGTRPDAGELFF,TGTGCCAGCAGCGCCTCGCCAGGGGCGGGAGTTGGGACGCGACCAGACGCCGGGGAGCTGTTTTTT
TRBJ2-1,NA,TRBV9,NA,CASSATFGTYNEQFF,TGTGCCAGCAGCGCAACCTTCGGGACCTACAATGAGCAGTTCTTC
TRBJ1-1,NA,TRBV28,NA,CASSRTYGAFF,TGTGCCAGCAGTCGAACCTATGGGGCTTTCTTT